These 9 T cell receptor beta chains were all obtained from the same sample, sequenced in a study of molecular identifiers for immune sequencing clone quantification. TCRdb ran MiXCR on the PCR reads and lists one entry per CDR3 protein. The table has 88,000 or so distinct CDR3 sequences, about 21% seen once. The sample was naive CD8+ T cells from blood, with Jurkat cell RNA spiked in. Subset indicated: FACS-sorted CD8+CD4-CCR7+CD45RA+ naive T cells. These receptors were obtained from a human donor in good health. Some libraries in this study had Jurkat cell RNA spiked in.

The chain carries TRBV29-1 and TRBJ2-1; 11 bases align to TRBD2. Trimming at V came to 8 bases and at J to 0 bases, leaving 12 bases not matched to a gene. The CDR3 is 17 residues long. Germline V gene data show CDR1 as SQVTM and CDR2 as ANQGSEA. The CDR3 nucleotides are TGCAGCACTGAAGGACTAGCGGGCACCTTCTCCTACAATGAGCAGTTCTTC. Its translation: CSTEGLAGTFSYNEQFF.

Concerning this clonotype: At one end the junction does not follow the germline gene, possibly because of a read error. The chain employs TRBV6-2 or TRBV6-3 and TRBJ2-2, with 8 bases lining up with TRBD1. Germline lookup yields CDR1 MNHEY and CDR2 SVGEGT. This CDR3 comprises 17 residues. CDR3 DNA: TGTGCCAGCAGGCCCACCCAGGGGGCGGCGAACGCCGGGGAGCTGTTTTTT. This encodes CASRPTQGAANAGELFF.

Turning to this clonotype: This may stem from a read error, because a much larger clone lies one nucleotide away. The chain carries TRBV12-3 or TRBV12-4 and TRBJ2-3, with TRBD2 identical over 11 bases. The CDR3 sequence is 15 residues long. The CDR3 sequence is CASRTTSGGTGTQYF. The DNA of the CDR3 is TGTGCCAGCAGGACTACTAGCGGGGGCACAGGTACGCAGTATTTT.

This clonotype was counted many times. This chain connects TRBV12-3 or TRBV12-4 to TRBJ2-3; D is possibly TRBD2 (5 bases). This CDR3 contains 17 residues. Trimming left V 6 bases short and J 5 bases short, with 24 bases between. CDR3 nucleotides: TGTGCCAGCAGCCCGCGTCCCCAAACTCCGGCGGGAGATACGCAGTATTTT. Translating it yields CASSPRPQTPAGDTQYF.

This clonotype was observed many times. This chain joins TRBV7-6 and TRBJ1-4, with 8 bases identical to TRBD1. Germline lookup yields CDR1 SGHVS and CDR2 FNYEAQ. The CDR3 contains 13 residues. V shed 8 bases, J shed 4 bases, and the junction held 3 bases outside the gene matches. This CDR3 is CASGQGDNEKLFF. DNA for the CDR3: TGTGCCAGCGGACAGGGCGATAATGAAAAACTGTTTTTT.

For this clonotype: Just one base apart from a much larger clone, this may be a read error. The chain links TRBV6-2 or TRBV6-3 to TRBJ2-7; 10 positions agree with TRBD1. Germline V gene data show CDR1 as MNHEY and CDR2 as SVGEGT. The CDR3 loop spans 13 amino acids. Here the CDR3 reads CARSWDRGYEQYF. For the CDR3, the DNA is TGTGCCCGCAGTTGGGACAGGGGATACGAGCAGTACTTC.

Concerning this clonotype itself: This may be a read error, as it is one base from a much larger clone. The rearrangement uses TRBV6-2 or TRBV6-3 and TRBJ2-3; no firm D call. This CDR3 has 15 amino acids. CDR1 and CDR2 (germline): MNHEY, SVGEGT. The CDR3 coding sequence is TGTGCCAGCAGTTACCTAGACACAAGCACAGATAGGCAGTATTTT. It translates to CASSYLDTSTDRQYF.

In its sample, this clonotype was seen many times. The J gene is TRBJ2-5, the V gene TRBV29-1; 7 bases fit TRBD1. J gave up 0 bases and V 6 bases, and 13 bases lay outside the gene matches. In germline, CDR1 is SQVTM, CDR2 ANQGSEA. There are 16 residues in the CDR3. CDR3 DNA: TGCAGCGTCGCCGGGACAGCAAACAGGTACCAAGAGACCCAGTACTTC. It translates to CSVAGTANRYQETQYF. Looking up the rest from reference TRBV29-1 and TRBJ2-5 gives the full variable domain: SAVISQKPSRDICQRGTSLTIQCQVDSQVTMMFWYRQQPGQSLTLIATANQGSEATYESGFVIDKFPISRPNLTFSTLTVSNMSPEDSSIYLCSVAGTANRYQETQYFGPGTRLLVL.

The chain couples TRBV18 to TRBJ2-7; 8 bases align to TRBD1. V gave up 3 bases and J gave up 0 bases; unmatched junction bases: 7. The CDR3 loop spans 16 amino acids. In germline, CDR1 is KGHSH, CDR2 LQKENI. The DNA for the CDR3 is TGTGCCAGCTCACCTGATCCGGGACAGGACTCCTACGAGCAGTACTTC. Encoded protein: CASSPDPGQDSYEQYF. Complete variable domain (other parts from reference TRBV18 and TRBJ2-7): NAGVMQNPRHLVRRRGQEARLRCSPMKGHSHVYWYRQLPEEGLKFMVYLQKENIIDESGMPKERFSAEFPKEGPSILRIQQVVRGDSAAYFCASSPDPGQDSYEQYFGPGTRLTVT.